This TCR beta chain was sequenced in a study of blood T cells in healthy people across ages (dated by TCRdb to the mid-2010s). Study-level background: In model experiments, template switching captured roughly one uniquely barcoded TCR beta cDNA molecule for every two T cells. Four age groups were formed from the donors: young (average approximately 15 years), middle-aged (roughly 38), aged (approximately 60) and long-lived (about 80). To track age-related changes in TCR beta repertoire diversity, the study relied on deep sequencing normalized with unique cDNA molecular identifiers. For two donors (one aged 18 to 30 and one aged 80 or older), the study analyzed two additional independent replicas of 1 million unique cDNA reads from the same blood draw. Donors of different ages were randomly distributed across sequencing lanes to avoid experimental bias. Overall study results and their limits: The percentage of naive T cells measured by flow cytometry correlated strongly with observed TCR beta diversity. As age increased, observed TCR beta diversity per million T cells dropped in a roughly linear way, and a significant reduction was already evident by age about 40. Because donor CMV infection status was unknown, age-related changes in expanded clonotypes were potentially confounded. Compared with the aged group, the long-lived group had more naive CD4+ T cells, fewer expanded clones and increased TCR diversity, a pattern suggesting age selection. Conclusive comparison of naive and antigen-experienced compartments was prevented by the profiling of bulk unsorted PBMCs. Estimates of total diversity from one million sequenced T cells were regarded as lower bounds and underestimates.

The protocol used for the library was 5' RACE. These reads were obtained on an Illumina HiSeq 2500. The second PCR ran for roughly 6 to 11 cycles and used a J-beta primer mix along with a sample-barcoded 5' primer. Each TCR beta cDNA molecule received a unique molecular identifier from a template-switch 5' adaptor carrying 12 random nucleotides. Each sample yielded at least 2.5 million CDR3-containing paired-end reads. First-strand cDNA synthesis was performed from all RNA using the Mint cDNA synthesis kit, with priming by a TRBC-specific oligonucleotide. After uracil-DNA glycosylase treatment, a first 18-cycle PCR used universal primers M1SS and BC2_uni_R on all cDNA. As for how the authors treated the data: Normalization of each sample was performed by random selection of 1 million high-quality reads, each carrying a distinct molecular identifier. Instead of being binned into consensus sequences, reads that shared molecular identifiers were thrown out. MiTCR, run with a Q25 quality threshold and the strictest error-elimination algorithm, handled CDR3 identification, clonotype clustering and error correction. A nonparametric unseen species model using Euler transformation provided a lower-bound estimate of total TCR beta diversity. TCRdb applied fastp at Q25 and MiXCR to the public reads, then kept only in-frame beta chains. Every entry covers one CDR3 protein and lists the most common genes and DNA from its rows. The V and J calls follow TCRdb's processing rather than the paper's. Here the sample has roughly 1,800,000 distinct CDR3 sequences; about 50% occur a single time. Of the sample, less than 2.5% falls within the top ten clones.

As for this clonotype: The clone's antigen remains unknown. No much larger clone is present one base from it, and per-base qualities are unavailable.

Systemically healthy Caucasian individuals from Russia, 35 to 40 in total and aged roughly 6 to 90 years, were included as donors. Approximately 11 milliliters of peripheral blood were drawn from each donor into EDTA-treated Vacutainer tubes. Ficoll-Paque density-gradient centrifugation was used to isolate PBMCs, with at least 7 million per sample. Total RNA was extracted from PBMCs with Trizol reagent, with at least 5.5 micrograms obtained per sample. The percentages of naive CD45RAhigh/CD27high T cells were determined by flow cytometry on a PBMC aliquot from every donor. The germline V gene (reference sequence) specifies LNHNV as CDR1 and YYDKDF as CDR2. The trim is 0 bases for V and 3 bases for J, with a gap of 6 bases between the germline ends. CDR3 length: 13 amino acids, cysteine to valine. Just the 39-base CDR3 DNA is kept, in frame starting at base 1.

The rearranged chain carries TRBV15 and TRBJ2-7; confidence is insufficient to name the D gene. Sequenced: blood. The sequence was obtained from a woman aged 40 to 55 in good health. In nucleotide form, the sequence is TGTGCCACCAGCAGAGAACGGAGCTACGAGCAGTACGTC. Translated, this is CATSRERSYEQYV.